This entry concerns a single TCR beta chain. This sample was included in a study of blood T cell repertoires in COVID-19. Data came from immunoSEQ multiplex PCR; TCRdb stores just in-frame clones and leaves some out. The repertoire consists of some 320,000 clones, with more than 75% occurring once and the leading ten covering roughly 2.6%. The V and J ends lost 4 bases and 12 bases, in that order; junction bases with no gene match: 15. This CDR3 comprises 15 residues. Germline values: CDR1 SQVTM, CDR2 ANQGSEA. This chain links TRBV29-1 with TRBJ2-1, with 10 positions matching TRBD2. The clonotype was recovered from a man between 60 and 70 years old who had recovered from COVID-19. Sequences were obtained from PBMCs or T cells enriched from blood (not recorded which). The CDR3 protein is CSVGMGLAGVLGQFF. The CDR3 DNA is TGCAGCGTTGGGATGGGGCTAGCGGGAGTCTTAGGGCAGTTCTTC.